Listed below are T cell receptor beta chains from one sample, sequenced in a study of blood T cell repertoires in COVID-19. Assay used: immunoSEQ multiplex PCR; TCRdb lists only in-frame clones, some missing. Counted here are about 120,000 clones, about 79% occurring once; the ten biggest clones make up 2.3%. Input material: peripheral blood. The receptors originated from an older man with acute or convalescent COVID-19. CDR3s include the opening cysteine and the closing phenylalanine or tryptophan. Each record gives: V gene, clone size, J gene, D gene, CDR3 DNA, CDR3 protein. D genes are given only for firm matches. Not every row has a clone size; where given, it reads once, few, many or a size class.

TRBV18	NA	TRBJ2-5	TRBD1	TGTGCCAGCTCACCTCGTTTGGCAGGGGGCCGGGAGACCCAGTACTTC	CASSPRLAGGRETQYF
TRBV5-1	NA	TRBJ2-7	TRBD1	TGCGCCAGCAGCTCGACAGGGGCCTACGAGCAGTACTTC	CASSSTGAYEQYF
TRBV30	NA	TRBJ1-2	TRBD1	TGTGCCTGCCTCGGGACAGGGAACTATGGCTACACCTTC	CACLGTGNYGYTF
TRBV9	NA	TRBJ2-6	NA	TGTGCCAGCAGCGTATTAATGGGGGCAAACGTCCTGACTTTC	CASSVLMGANVLTF
TRBV5-4	once	TRBJ2-3	TRBD1	TGTGCCAGCAGCTCTCCCCCCGACAGGGGGCGTGAAGATACGCAGTATTTT	CASSSPPDRGREDTQYF
TRBV7-2	NA	TRBJ2-7	TRBD1	TGTGCCAGCAGCTTCGACAGGGGCTACGAGCAGTACTTC	CASSFDRGYEQYF
TRBV4-3	NA	TRBJ1-3	TRBD1	TGCGCCAGCAGCCAACAGGGGGTCAGTGGAAACACCATATATTTT	CASSQQGVSGNTIYF
TRBV3-1/TRBV3-2	once	TRBJ1-1	TRBD1	TGTGCCAGCAGCCAAGATCGGGGACAGTTCACCGCGGTGGACACTGAAGCTTTCTTT	CASSQDRGQFTAVDTEAFF
TRBV2	NA	TRBJ2-7	NA	TGTGCCAGCAAGGAGGTCGTCGAGCAGTACTTC	CASKEVVEQYF
TRBV12-3/TRBV12-4	NA	TRBJ1-2	NA	TGTGCCAGCAGTCGCGGACAGCACTATGGCTACACCTTC	CASSRGQHYGYTF
TRBV6-2/TRBV6-3	NA	TRBJ2-7	TRBD1	TGTGCCAGCAGTTACCTGACAGGGGCTAGCGAGCAGTACTTC	CASSYLTGASEQYF
TRBV7-2	few	TRBJ2-7	TRBD2	TGTGCCAGCAGTCGAACTAGCGGGGGCGGCTACGAGCAGTACTTC	CASSRTSGGGYEQYF
TRBV5-1	NA	TRBJ2-7	NA	TGCGCCAGCAGCTTGGGAGGGAGCGAGCAGTACTTC	CASSLGGSEQYF
TRBV5-4	NA	TRBJ1-6	TRBD1	TGTGCCAGCAGCCCCCGACAGGGAAGGGAGTCACCCCTCCACTTT	CASSPRQGRESPLHF
TRBV3-1/TRBV3-2	NA	TRBJ2-1	TRBD2	TGTGCCAGCAGCCAAGAAGGCGGGGGGTGGAATGAGCAGTTCTTC	CASSQEGGGWNEQFF
TRBV5-1	NA	TRBJ1-5	NA	TGCGCCAGCAGACCAGATAGCCCCCATCAGCCCCAGCATTTT	CASRPDSPHQPQHF
TRBV7-3	NA	TRBJ1-6	TRBD1	TGTGCCAGCAGCCCGGGGACAGGGGGGAATTCACCCCTCCACTTT	CASSPGTGGNSPLHF
TRBV3-1/TRBV3-2	NA	TRBJ1-6	NA	TGTGCCAGCAGCCAAGATCACCAGGGTGAGTCACCCCTCCACTTT	CASSQDHQGESPLHF
TRBV5-4	few	TRBJ2-3	NA	TGTGCCAGCAGCTTGTGGGCAACAGATACGCAGTATTTT	CASSLWATDTQYF
TRBV7-3	few	TRBJ2-2	NA	TGTGCCAGCAGCTTAGGGCAGGGGTGGCCCACCGGGGAGCTGTTTTTT	CASSLGQGWPTGELFF
TRBV4-1	NA	TRBJ2-5	NA	TGCGCCAGCAGCGATGGGCGTTGGGAGACCCAGTACTTC	CASSDGRWETQYF
TRBV2	NA	TRBJ1-5	TRBD1	TGTGCCAGCACTTGGACAGGGAATCCCCAGCCCCAGCATTTT	CASTWTGNPQPQHF
TRBV12-3/TRBV12-4	NA	TRBJ2-7	NA	TGTGCCAGCAGTTTACTCGGGGATCACGAGCAGTACTTC	CASSLLGDHEQYF
TRBV9	NA	TRBJ1-3	NA	TGTGCCAGCAGCATCTCCGGGGTCTCTGGAAACACCATATATTTT	CASSISGVSGNTIYF
TRBV27	NA	TRBJ1-5	TRBD1	TGTGCCAGCAGTTCCGGGACAGGGACGTTCCAGCCCCAGCATTTT	CASSSGTGTFQPQHF
TRBV5-1	NA	TRBJ1-1	NA	TGCGCCAGCAGGTTTGGACAGTTGAACACTGAAGCTTTCTTT	CASRFGQLNTEAFF
TRBV6-6	once	TRBJ1-1	NA	TGTGCCAGCAGTCCTCCCCTACCGGGACAAGGGTTTGTCGCCCTCAGCGGCACTGAAGCTTTCTTT	CASSPPLPGQGFVALSGTEAFF
TRBV2	NA	TRBJ2-5	NA	TGTGCCAGCAGCCCGTCGGGGGGCGGGGTCCGAGAGACCCAGTACTTC	CASSPSGGGVRETQYF
TRBV7-2	NA	TRBJ1-5	NA	TGTGCCAGCAGGTTCAGTCAATCTAGCAATCAGCCCCAGCATTTT	CASRFSQSSNQPQHF
TRBV16	NA	TRBJ1-5	TRBD1	TGTGCCAGCAGCCCCGACAGGGGTGGCAATCAGCCCCAGCATTTT	CASSPDRGGNQPQHF
TRBV28	NA	TRBJ2-1	TRBD2	TGTGCCAGCAGTCCCTTGGGGGGAGGGAGCTCCTACAATGAGCAGTTCTTC	CASSPLGGGSSYNEQFF
TRBV2	once	TRBJ1-6	NA	TGTGCCAGCAGTGAAGTTCTAAATTCACCCCTCCACTTT	CASSEVLNSPLHF
TRBV27	few	TRBJ2-7	TRBD2	TGTGCCAGCAGTTCCCCTTGGGGAGGGAGAGACTACGAGCAGTACTTC	CASSSPWGGRDYEQYF